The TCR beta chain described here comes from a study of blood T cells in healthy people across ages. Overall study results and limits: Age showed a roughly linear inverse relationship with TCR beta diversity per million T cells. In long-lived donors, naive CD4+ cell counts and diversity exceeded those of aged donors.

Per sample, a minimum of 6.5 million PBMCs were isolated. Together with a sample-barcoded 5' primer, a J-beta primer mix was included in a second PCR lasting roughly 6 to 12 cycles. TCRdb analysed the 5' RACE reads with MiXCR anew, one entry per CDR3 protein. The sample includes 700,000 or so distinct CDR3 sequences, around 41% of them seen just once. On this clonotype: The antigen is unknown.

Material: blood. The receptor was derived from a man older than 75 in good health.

The DNA for the CDR3 is TGTGCCAGCACATGGGCAGGGGAGTTCTACGAGCAGTACTTC. Translated: CASTWAGEFYEQYF. This chain uses TRBV6-2 or TRBV6-3 with TRBJ2-7; possible D gene TRBD1, 6 bases. V was cut by 7 bases and J by 3 bases, with 16 bases left in between. This CDR3 region has 14 residues. Germline V CDR1 and CDR2: MNHEY, SVGEGT.